The 32 T cell receptor beta chains given below trace back to one sample, sequenced in a study of cytomegalovirus exposure and HLA in healthy donors. Vbeta (60) and Jbeta (13) primers were used in the PCR. The method was immunoSEQ multiplex PCR; TCRdb's version includes in-frame clones alone and lacks a portion of them. The sample shows some 250,000 clones, about 86% of them seen only once. Sequencing input: PBMCs. Receptors originate from a woman in her sixties in good health and CMV-seropositive.

This clone was picked up a small number of times. Other DNA sequences in this specimen translate into the identical CDR3. CDR3 coding DNA: TGCGCCAGCAGGGGGGGAGTCAACTATGGCTACACCTTC. It is translated as CASRGGVNYGYTF. The chain employs TRBV5-1 and TRBJ1-2; possibly TRBD1 for D (5 bases). This CDR3 has 13 amino acids. Trimming pared 5 bases from V and 2 bases from J, leaving 10 bases between. Germline loops: CDR1 SGHRS, CDR2 YFSETQ. The whole variable domain, filled in from reference TRBV5-1 and TRBJ1-2, reads KAGVTQTPRYLIKTRGQQVTLSCSPISGHRSVSWYQQTPGQGLQFLFEYFSETQRNKGNFPGRFSGRQFSNSRSEMNVSTLELGDSALYLCASRGGVNYGYTFGSGTRLTVV.

Only one count was recorded for this clone. This chain uses TRBV5-1 with TRBJ2-1; D remains unclear. This CDR3 region has 16 residues. Per the germline V gene, CDR1 is SGHRS and CDR2 is YFSETQ. V lost 4 bases and J 9 bases, leaving 23 bases between the germline ends. Here the CDR3 DNA reads TGCGCCAGCAGCCTTGGAGACCTTTACGTCGACTTTGAGCAGTTCTTC. It is translated as CASSLGDLYVDFEQFF.

This chain joins TRBV28 and TRBJ1-6, with 9 bases aligning to TRBD1. V lost 6 bases to trimming and J lost 7 bases; unmatched junction nucleotides: 1. The germline CDR1 and CDR2 sequences are MDHEN and SYDVKM. This CDR3 comprises 13 residues. The CDR3 protein is CASSGTGNSPLHF. As DNA, the CDR3 is TGTGCCAGCAGCGGGACAGGGAATTCACCCCTCCACTTT.

This chain connects TRBV5-1 to TRBJ1-3, with a weak D call TRBD1 (6 bases). The V and J ends lost 4 bases and 2 bases respectively, with 10 bases between them. Germline CDR1 and CDR2: SGHRS and YFSETQ. This CDR3 spans 14 amino acids. The CDR3 here is CASSPGDAGNTIYF. The CDR3 nucleotides read TGCGCCAGCAGCCCAGGGGACGCTGGAAACACCATATATTTT.

The genes are TRBV6-1 and TRBJ1-1; the D gene is possibly TRBD1 (5 bases). Germline CDR1 reads MNHNS; CDR2 reads SASEGT. The V end was cut by 5 bases, the J end by 9 bases, with 13 bases between. The CDR3 length is 12 residues. CDR3 loop: CASSNHRSKAFF. The CDR3 coding sequence is TGTGCCAGCAGTAACCACAGGTCAAAAGCTTTCTTT.

The V and J genes are TRBV5-1 and TRBJ1-2; 9 nucleotides line up with TRBD1. Germline CDR1 SGHRS, CDR2 YFSETQ. The V gene end was trimmed by 5 bases and the J gene end by 2 bases; junction bases not matched to a gene: 16. This CDR3 comprises 18 residues. The CDR3 sequence: CASSLKSFTGGHNYGYTF. For the CDR3, the DNA is TGCGCCAGCAGTTTGAAGTCTTTTACAGGGGGCCACAACTATGGCTACACCTTC. Full variable domain (missing parts from reference TRBV5-1 and TRBJ1-2): KAGVTQTPRYLIKTRGQQVTLSCSPISGHRSVSWYQQTPGQGLQFLFEYFSETQRNKGNFPGRFSGRQFSNSRSEMNVSTLELGDSALYLCASSLKSFTGGHNYGYTFGSGTRLTVV.

The DNA for the CDR3 is TGTGCCACCAGCCCCCAGGGGGCGGGGTTTGGTGGCTACACCTTC. Translated, it gives CATSPQGAGFGGYTF. The chain employs TRBV15 and TRBJ1-2; 8 bases map to TRBD1. After removal of 5 bases from V and 7 bases from J, the junction contained 12 bases not matched to a gene. Germline V CDR1 and CDR2: LNHNV, YYDKDF (reference sequence). The CDR3 runs to 15 residues. Together with reference TRBV15 and TRBJ1-2, the CDR3 gives the full variable domain: DAMVIQNPRYQVTQFGKPVTLSCSQTLNHNVMYWYQQKSSQAPKLLFHYYDKDFNNEADTPDNFQSRRPNTSFCFLDIRSPGLGDTAMYLCATSPQGAGFGGYTFGSGTRLTVV.

The count of this clone is one. The chain is built from TRBV6-5 and TRBJ1-1, with D perhaps matching TRBD1 (6 bases). The germline V gene encodes CDR1 MNHEY and CDR2 SVGAGI. CDR3 length: 16 amino acids. V lost 4 bases, J lost 3 bases, and 18 bases lay in between. CDR3 amino acids: CASSSGVSSVYTEAFF. In nucleotides, the CDR3 is TGTGCCAGCAGTTCAGGGGTCTCTTCCGTCTACACTGAAGCTTTCTTT.

This clone was seen more than once but under ten times. The chain joins TRBV19 to TRBJ2-2, with 8 bases fitting TRBD2. V lost 10 bases, J lost 1 base, and 5 bases stayed unmatched. The CDR3 has 14 residues. CDR1 is LNHDA, CDR2 SQIVND, per germline (reference sequence). CDR3 nucleotide sequence: TGTGCCACCTCAGCGGGAGTGAACACCGGGGAGCTGTTTTTT. This codes for CATSAGVNTGELFF. The full variable domain, with the rest looked up from reference TRBV19 and TRBJ2-2, is DGGITQSPKYLFRKEGQNVTLSCEQNLNHDAMYWYRQDPGQGLRLIYYSQIVNDFQKGDIAEGYSVSREKKESFPLTVTSAQKNPTAFYLCATSAGVNTGELFFGEGSRLTVL.

The genes are TRBV15 and TRBJ2-5; 16 bases agree with TRBD2. Trimming took 7 bases from V and 2 from J; bases not matched to a gene: 4. This CDR3 contains 16 residues. Germline V gene sequence: CDR1 LNHNV, CDR2 YYDKDF (reference sequence). CDR3 DNA sequence: TGTGCCACCAACCCGGGACTAGCGGGAGGGCAAGAGACCCAGTACTTC. This codes for CATNPGLAGGQETQYF.

The chain couples TRBV25-1 to TRBJ1-1, with D hard to call. Between the trimmed V and J ends, which lost 6 bases and 0 bases, there was a span of 11 bases. Looked up from germline, CDR1 is MGHDK and CDR2 is SYGVNS. CDR3 length: 14 amino acids. DNA of the CDR3: TGTGCCAGCAGGTCGGGTTTCATGAACACTGAAGCTTTCTTT. Translated, it gives CASRSGFMNTEAFF.

This sequence joins TRBV2 and TRBJ1-3; D might be TRBD1 (5 bases). There are 15 residues in the CDR3. Germline V gives CDR1 SNHLY, CDR2 FYNNEI. Trimming pared 6 bases from V and 0 bases from J, leaving 12 bases between. The CDR3 DNA reads as TGTGCCAGCAGGCCTCCGGGACTCTCTGGAAACACCATATATTTT. Encoded protein: CASRPPGLSGNTIYF.

This clone was counted only a few times. The J gene is TRBJ2-1, the V gene TRBV11-2; D is unclear. V gave up 1 base and J gave up 9 bases, with 19 bases separating them. This CDR3 has 16 amino acids. The germline gives CDR1 SGHAT, CDR2 FQNNGV. The CDR3 DNA reads TGTGCCAGCAGCTTAGGAGCCTTCGAGACAATCGGTGAGCAGTTCTTC. Amino acid sequence: CASSLGAFETIGEQFF.

The rearrangement uses TRBV11-2 and TRBJ2-3; no definite D call. The germline CDR1 and CDR2 sequences are SGHAT and FQNNGV. CDR3 length: 14 amino acids. V was trimmed by 1 base and J by 0 bases, leaving 5 bases between them. CDR3 residues: CASSLVASTDTQYF. Written as DNA, the CDR3 is TGTGCCAGCAGCTTAGTAGCCAGCACAGATACGCAGTATTTT.

The rearrangement joins TRBV6-6 to TRBJ2-3; TRBD2 is a possible D gene (8 bases). This CDR3 has 14 amino acids. Germline CDR1 MNHNY, CDR2 SVGAGI (reference sequence). The V end lost 7 bases, the J end lost 10 bases, and 21 bases lay between the germline ends. The CDR3 here is CASIGTAGERSQYF. CDR3 in DNA: TGTGCCAGCATTGGGACAGCGGGGGAACGATCGCAGTATTTT.

This clone was counted only a few times. The chain carries TRBV14 and TRBJ2-5; maybe TRBD2 (5 bases). The V gene lost 4 bases and the J gene lost 1 base, with 13 bases spanning the gap. The germline V gene encodes CDR1 SGHDN and CDR2 FVKESK. The CDR3 consists of 15 residues. This CDR3 is CASSRRRSVQETQYF. The CDR3 DNA sequence: TGTGCCAGCAGCCGCCGGCGTAGCGTCCAAGAGACCCAGTACTTC.

The chain has TRBV2 and TRBJ1-2; the match to TRBD1 covers 9 bases. The junction had 8 bases not matched to a gene; V was cut back by 6 bases and J by 3 bases. The CDR3 runs to 15 residues. Germline V CDR1 and CDR2: SNHLY, FYNNEI. In nucleotides, the CDR3 is TGTGCCAGCAGGACCGGGACAGGGTCCTACTATGGCTACACCTTC. Its protein product is CASRTGTGSYYGYTF.

V is TRBV6-6 and J is TRBJ1-1; D is unresolved. The CDR3 length is 12 residues. Germline CDR1 and CDR2: MNHNY and SVGAGI (reference sequence). Trimming shortened V by 2 bases and J by 7 bases, and 8 bases separated the two germline ends. In DNA, the CDR3 is TGTGCCAGCAGTTACCCCGGAGGTGAAGCTTTCTTT. Translated, it gives CASSYPGGEAFF.

V and J are TRBV7-2 and TRBJ2-6; the D gene is possibly TRBD1 (5 bases). Looked up from germline, CDR1 is SGHTA and CDR2 is FQGNSA. V lost 5 bases to trimming and J lost 0 bases, with 14 bases between them. CDR3 length: 17 amino acids. CDR3 sequence (DNA): TGTGCCAGCAGCCAAGACAGTGCTTCCTCTGGGGCCAACGTCCTGACTTTC. It encodes CASSQDSASSGANVLTF. The whole variable domain, filled in from reference TRBV7-2 and TRBJ2-6, reads GAGVSQSPSNKVTEKGKDVELRCDPISGHTALYWYRQSLGQGLEFLIYFQGNSAPDKSGLPSDRFSAERTGGSVSTLTIQRTQQEDSAVYLCASSQDSASSGANVLTFGAGSRLTVL.

The V gene is TRBV25-1, the J gene TRBJ2-7; TRBD1 aligns across 7 bases. This CDR3 spans 15 amino acids. The V gene's germline CDR1 is MGHDK and CDR2 SYGVNS. With V trimmed by 1 base and J by 3 bases, 6 bases remained unmatched. The CDR3 reads CASSESATGIYEQYF. DNA of the CDR3: TGTGCCAGCAGTGAATCCGCGACAGGGATCTACGAGCAGTACTTC.

This clone was detected a few times. This chain connects TRBV9 to TRBJ2-7; TRBD1 might be the D (6 bases). The germline CDR1 and CDR2 sequences are SGDLS and YYNGEE. CDR3 length: 15 amino acids. The germline V and J ends were trimmed by 3 bases and 7 bases, with 20 bases remaining between them. The CDR3 DNA follows: TGTGCCAGCAGCGCCCCCGGGACACCCAACCGAGAGCAGTACTTC. Translation gives CASSAPGTPNREQYF. The full variable domain, rest sourced from reference TRBV9 and TRBJ2-7, is DSGVTQTPKHLITATGQRVTLRCSPRSGDLSVYWYQQSLDQGLQFLIQYYNGEERAKGNILERFSAQQFPDLHSELNLSSLELGDSALYFCASSAPGTPNREQYFGPGTRLTVT.

This chain joins TRBV6-5 and TRBJ1-6; 7 bases are shared with TRBD1. Germline-derived CDR1 and CDR2 are MNHEY and SVGAGI. V was clipped by 4 bases and J by 8 bases; unmatched bases: 5. The CDR3 has 14 amino acids. CDR3 DNA: TGTGCCAGCAGTTCCGGGACAGTTCATTCACCCCTCCACTTT. Amino acid sequence: CASSSGTVHSPLHF.

The chain uses TRBV18 and TRBJ2-7; 10 positions agree with TRBD1. Trimming cost V 2 bases and J 3 bases; bases outside gene matches: 7. The CDR3 covers 16 residues. CDR1 is KGHSH, CDR2 LQKENI, per germline. The CDR3 sequence is CASSPARDRGGYEQYF. The CDR3 nucleotides read TGTGCCAGCTCACCAGCCCGGGACAGGGGAGGCTACGAGCAGTACTTC.

CDR3 sequence: CASSKAGGVFTDTQYF. CDR3 DNA: TGTGCCAGCAGCAAAGCTGGAGGGGTGTTCACAGATACGCAGTATTTT. This chain uses TRBV21-1 with TRBJ2-3; the table gives TRBD2 as D, unverified against the DNA. TRBV21-1 is a listed pseudogene. The CDR3 contains 16 residues.

The rearrangement uses TRBV5-4 and TRBJ2-5; D gene uncertain. The CDR3 runs to 14 residues. V was shortened by 3 bases and J by 0 bases, with 9 bases between the two germline ends. CDR1 is SGHNT and CDR2 is YYREEE in the germline V gene (reference sequence). CDR3 nucleotide sequence: TGTGCCAGCAGCTCTCGGTCGTACCAAGAGACCCAGTACTTC. Its protein product is CASSSRSYQETQYF.

This chain uses TRBV19 with TRBJ1-4, with D possibly TRBD1 on 6 matching bases. Between the trimmed V and J ends, which lost 7 bases and 6 bases, there was a span of 15 bases. The CDR3 spans 14 residues. CDR1 is LNHDA and CDR2 is SQIVND in the germline V gene (reference sequence). The CDR3 nucleotides read TGTGCCAGTACCCTCCGGGGGGCTGATGAAAAACTGTTTTTT. This sequence encodes CASTLRGADEKLFF. The full variable domain, with the rest looked up from reference TRBV19 and TRBJ1-4, is DGGITQSPKYLFRKEGQNVTLSCEQNLNHDAMYWYRQDPGQGLRLIYYSQIVNDFQKGDIAEGYSVSREKKESFPLTVTSAQKNPTAFYLCASTLRGADEKLFFGSGTQLSVL.

V usage is TRBV29-1 and J usage is TRBJ2-5; the match to TRBD2 covers 11 bases. The DNA end is more similar to TRBJ2-7, so the J call may be wrong. The CDR3 runs to 15 residues. Germline-derived CDR1 and CDR2 are SQVTM and ANQGSEA. DNA for the CDR3: TGCAGCGTCGTACCACTAGCGGGAGAAACCTACGAGCAGTACTTC. Translation gives CSVVPLAGETYEQYF.

The CDR3 is CATSGLSKNIQYF. DNA for the CDR3: TGTGCCACCTCGGGACTATCAAAAAACATTCAGTACTTC. This chain links TRBV19 with TRBJ2-4; 7 nucleotides line up with TRBD2. The CDR3 is 13 amino acids. CDR1 is LNHDA and CDR2 is SQIVND in the germline V gene (reference sequence). The V gene end was trimmed by 10 bases and the J gene end by 4 bases; junction bases not matched to a gene: 7.

V usage is TRBV29-1 and J usage is TRBJ1-1; maybe TRBD1 (5 bases). The CDR3 is made up of 17 amino acids. CDR1 is SQVTM and CDR2 is ANQGSEA in the germline V gene. V lost 4 bases and J lost 0, with 21 bases in between. The CDR3 loop is CSVAGGRGRVMNTEAFF. The DNA of the CDR3 is TGCAGCGTTGCGGGGGGGAGGGGTCGTGTAATGAACACTGAAGCTTTCTTT.

This chain links TRBV28 with TRBJ2-2, with D unresolved. V dropped 5 bases and J dropped 4 bases, with 8 bases sitting between them. This CDR3 has 13 amino acids. Germline values: CDR1 MDHEN, CDR2 SYDVKM. Here the CDR3 DNA reads TGTGCCAGCAGTACTCGAGGCACCGGGGAGCTGTTTTTT. Its protein product is CASSTRGTGELFF.

About this clone itself: Within the sample, other DNA sequences also encode this same CDR3. The chain couples TRBV5-1 to TRBJ2-7; the D gene is possibly TRBD1 (5 bases). The germline V and J ends were trimmed by 0 bases and 0 bases, with 10 bases remaining between them. Germline V lookup: CDR1 SGHRS, CDR2 YFSETQ. The CDR3 extends over 15 amino acids. The CDR3 spells CASSLGQGSSYEQYF. The CDR3 nucleotides read TGCGCCAGCAGCTTGGGTCAGGGAAGCTCCTACGAGCAGTACTTC.

The chain employs TRBV4-1 and TRBJ2-7; 9 bases are shared with TRBD2. V dropped 2 bases and J dropped 1; count of bases not matched to a gene: 3. The CDR3 runs 15 residues. CDR1 is MGHRA and CDR2 is YSYEKL in the germline V gene. CDR3 coding DNA: TGCGCCAGCAGCCAAACGGGACTAGCTTCCTACGAGCAGTACTTC. Protein sequence: CASSQTGLASYEQYF.